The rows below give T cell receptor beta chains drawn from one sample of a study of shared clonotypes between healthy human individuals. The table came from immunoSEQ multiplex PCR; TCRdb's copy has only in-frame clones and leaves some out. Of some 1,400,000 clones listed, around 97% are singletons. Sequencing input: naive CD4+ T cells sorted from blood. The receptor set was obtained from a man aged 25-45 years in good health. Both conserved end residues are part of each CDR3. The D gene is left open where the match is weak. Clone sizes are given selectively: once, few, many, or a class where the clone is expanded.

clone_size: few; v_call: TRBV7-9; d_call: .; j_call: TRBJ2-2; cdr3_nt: TGTGCCAGCAGCCGCAGGGAGACCGGGGAGCTGTTTTTT; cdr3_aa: CASSRRETGELFF
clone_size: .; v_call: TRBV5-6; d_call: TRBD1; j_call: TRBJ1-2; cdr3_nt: TGTGCCAGCAGCTGGGGACAGGGGGAACATGGCTACACCTTC; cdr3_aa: CASSWGQGEHGYTF
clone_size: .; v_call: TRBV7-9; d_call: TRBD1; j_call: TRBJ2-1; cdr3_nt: TGTGCCAGCAGCTCCGGACAGGTGAGCTCCTACAATGAGCAGTTCTTC; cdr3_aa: CASSSGQVSSYNEQFF
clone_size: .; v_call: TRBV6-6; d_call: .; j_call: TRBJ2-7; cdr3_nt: TGTGCCAGTGGAACCTATAGCCACTCCTACGAGCAGTACTTC; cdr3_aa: CASGTYSHSYEQYF
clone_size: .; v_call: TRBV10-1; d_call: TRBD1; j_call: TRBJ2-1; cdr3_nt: TGCGCCAGCAGCTCGGGACAGGGGGTCCAAACCTCCTACAATGAGCAGTTCTTC; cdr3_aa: CASSSGQGVQTSYNEQFF
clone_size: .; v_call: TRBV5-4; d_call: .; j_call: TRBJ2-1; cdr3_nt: TGTGCCAGCAGCTTGGAGAACGTCCGAGAGCAGTTCTTC; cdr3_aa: CASSLENVREQFF
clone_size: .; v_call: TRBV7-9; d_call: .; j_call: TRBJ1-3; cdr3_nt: TGTGCCAGCAGCTTAGCGCTGGGAGTCTCTGGAAACACCATATATTTT; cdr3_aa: CASSLALGVSGNTIYF
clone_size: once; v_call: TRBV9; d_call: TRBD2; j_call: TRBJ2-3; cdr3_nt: TGTGCCAGCAGCACAGACCCGACTAGCGGGGGGAGGGAGTCGCAGTATTTT; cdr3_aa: CASSTDPTSGGRESQYF
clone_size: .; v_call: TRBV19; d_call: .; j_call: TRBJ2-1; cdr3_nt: TGTGCCAGTAGTACCTCTTATCGCGGTAGCTCCTACAATGAGCAGTTCTTC; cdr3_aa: CASSTSYRGSSYNEQFF
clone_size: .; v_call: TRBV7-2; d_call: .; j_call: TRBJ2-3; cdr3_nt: TGTGCCAGCACCCCTGACCCTAGCTCAGATACGCAGTATTTT; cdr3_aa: CASTPDPSSDTQYF
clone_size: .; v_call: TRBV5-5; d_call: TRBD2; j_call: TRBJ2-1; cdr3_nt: TGTGCCAGCAGCCAGAGGACTAGCGGGATTAACAATGAGCAGTTCTTC; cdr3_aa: CASSQRTSGINNEQFF
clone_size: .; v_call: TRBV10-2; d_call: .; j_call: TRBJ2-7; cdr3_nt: TGCGCCAGCCGAGACAGAGGCTACGAGCAGTACTTC; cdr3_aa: CASRDRGYEQYF
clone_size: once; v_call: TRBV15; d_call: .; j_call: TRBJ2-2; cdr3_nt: TGTGCCACCAGCAGGGCCGGGACGCCGAGGACCGGGGAGCTGTTTTTT; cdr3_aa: CATSRAGTPRTGELFF
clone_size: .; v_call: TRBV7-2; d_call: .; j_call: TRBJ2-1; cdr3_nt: TGTGCCAGCAGCAGGAGAGGGAACAATGAGCAGTTCTTC; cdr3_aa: CASSRRGNNEQFF
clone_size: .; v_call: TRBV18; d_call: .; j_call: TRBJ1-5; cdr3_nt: TGTGCCAGCTCACCAGCCACGAGCAATCAGCCCCAGCATTTT; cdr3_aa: CASSPATSNQPQHF
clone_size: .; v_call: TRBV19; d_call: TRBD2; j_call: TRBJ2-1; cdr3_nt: TGTGCCAGTTCCCGACTAGCGGGAATCAACGAGCAGTTCTTC; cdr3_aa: CASSRLAGINEQFF
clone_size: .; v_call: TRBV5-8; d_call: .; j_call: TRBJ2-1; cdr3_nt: TGTGCCAGCAGCTTTGGACTAACTACGTTCTTC; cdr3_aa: CASSFGLTTFF
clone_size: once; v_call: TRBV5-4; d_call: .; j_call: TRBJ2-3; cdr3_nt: TGTGCCAGCAGCACCTCGACCCGCACAGATACGCAGTATTTT; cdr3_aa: CASSTSTRTDTQYF
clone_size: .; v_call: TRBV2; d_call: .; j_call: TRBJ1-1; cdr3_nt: TGTGCCAGCAGTGAGTGGCAGGTCGGCGTGAACACTGAAGCTTTCTTT; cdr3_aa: CASSEWQVGVNTEAFF
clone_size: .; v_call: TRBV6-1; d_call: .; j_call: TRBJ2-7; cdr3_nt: TGTGCCAGCAGTGCTCGGGACACCTCCTACGAGCAGTACTTC; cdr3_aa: CASSARDTSYEQYF
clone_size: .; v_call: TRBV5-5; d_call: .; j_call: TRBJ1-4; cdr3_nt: TGTGCCAGCAGTTGGACTGCGGGTAATGAAAAACTGTTTTTT; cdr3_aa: CASSWTAGNEKLFF
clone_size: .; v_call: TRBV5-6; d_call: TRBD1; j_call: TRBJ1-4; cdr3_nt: TGTGCCAGCAGCCCGCCGACAGGGCCGGAAAAACTGTTTTTT; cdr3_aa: CASSPPTGPEKLFF
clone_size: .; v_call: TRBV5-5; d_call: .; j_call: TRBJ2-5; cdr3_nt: TGTGCCAGCAGCTTGTACCTTCGAGAGACCCAGTACTTC; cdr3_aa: CASSLYLRETQYF
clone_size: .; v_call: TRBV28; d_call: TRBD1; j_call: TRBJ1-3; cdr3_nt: TGTGCCAGCAGCAAGACAGGGAGAAACACCATATATTTT; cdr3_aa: CASSKTGRNTIYF
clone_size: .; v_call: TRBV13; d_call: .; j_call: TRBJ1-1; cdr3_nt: TGTGCCAGCAGCTTAAGACAGCTGAACACTGAAGCTTTCTTT; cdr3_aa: CASSLRQLNTEAFF
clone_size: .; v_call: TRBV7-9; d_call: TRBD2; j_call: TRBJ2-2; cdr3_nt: TGTGCCAGCAGCTTTAGCGGGAGCACCGGGGAGCTGTTTTTT; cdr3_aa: CASSFSGSTGELFF
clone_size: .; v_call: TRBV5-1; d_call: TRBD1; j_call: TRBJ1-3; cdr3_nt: TGCGCCAGCAGCAGTGGACAGGGACGAAACACCATATATTTT; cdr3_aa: CASSSGQGRNTIYF
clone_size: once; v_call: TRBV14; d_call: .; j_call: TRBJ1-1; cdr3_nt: TGTGCCAGCAGCCTGCACAGGGATACTGAAGCTTTCTTT; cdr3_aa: CASSLHRDTEAFF
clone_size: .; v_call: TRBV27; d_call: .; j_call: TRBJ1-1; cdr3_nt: TGTGCCAGCAGTTTATCGCGAGGGGACACTGAAGCTTTCTTT; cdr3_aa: CASSLSRGDTEAFF
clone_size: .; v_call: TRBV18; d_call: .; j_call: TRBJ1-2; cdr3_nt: TGTGCCAGCTCGAGCAGGGAGGAAGTCGACTATGGCTACACCTTC; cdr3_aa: CASSSREEVDYGYTF
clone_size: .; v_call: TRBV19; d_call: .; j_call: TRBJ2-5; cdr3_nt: TGTGCCAGTAGGAAGGGAGCCCAAGAGACCCAGTACTTC; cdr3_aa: CASRKGAQETQYF
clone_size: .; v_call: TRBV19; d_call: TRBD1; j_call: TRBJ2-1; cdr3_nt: TGTGCCAGTAGGGACAGGAAAGGGCCCTACAATGAGCAGTTCTTC; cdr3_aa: CASRDRKGPYNEQFF
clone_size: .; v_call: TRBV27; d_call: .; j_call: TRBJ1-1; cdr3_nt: TGTGCCAGCAGCCCATATAGGGAACCATGGCTGGGCACTGAAGCTTTCTTT; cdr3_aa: CASSPYREPWLGTEAFF
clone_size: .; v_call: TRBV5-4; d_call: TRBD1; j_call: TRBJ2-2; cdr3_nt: TGTGCCATTTCGCAGGGGGCGGACACCGGGGAGCTGTTTTTT; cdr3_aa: CAISQGADTGELFF
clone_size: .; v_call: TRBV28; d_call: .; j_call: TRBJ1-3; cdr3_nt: TGTGCCAGCGGGAGGGGTTCTAGAGGAAACACCATATATTTT; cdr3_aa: CASGRGSRGNTIYF
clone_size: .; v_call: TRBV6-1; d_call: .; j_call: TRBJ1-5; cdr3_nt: TGTGCCAGCAGACAAGGGTGGGGGAATCAGCCCCAGCATTTT; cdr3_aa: CASRQGWGNQPQHF
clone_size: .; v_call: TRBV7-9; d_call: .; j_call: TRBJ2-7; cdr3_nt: TGTGCCAGCAGCTTGGAGGGATTCTCCTACGAGCAGTACTTC; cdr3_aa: CASSLEGFSYEQYF
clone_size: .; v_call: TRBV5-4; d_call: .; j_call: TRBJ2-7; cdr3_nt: TGTGCCAGCAGCTTCCGGGACGGAAACTACGAGCAGTACTTC; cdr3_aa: CASSFRDGNYEQYF
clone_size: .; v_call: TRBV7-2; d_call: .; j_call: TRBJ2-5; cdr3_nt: TGTGCCAGCAGCCCAGTGGGGGGAGAGACCCAGTACTTC; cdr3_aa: CASSPVGGETQYF
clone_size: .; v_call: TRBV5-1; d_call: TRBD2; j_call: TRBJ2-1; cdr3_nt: TGCGCCAGCAGCGGGGTGGGACTAGCGGGAGTGGAGCAGTTCTTC; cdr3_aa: CASSGVGLAGVEQFF
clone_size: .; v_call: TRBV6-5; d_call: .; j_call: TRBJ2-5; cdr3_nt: TGTGCCAGCAGCCTGGGACCGTACGGCGGGGAGACCCAGTACTTC; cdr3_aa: CASSLGPYGGETQYF
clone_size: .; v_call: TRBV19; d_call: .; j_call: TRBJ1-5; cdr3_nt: TGTGCCAGTAGTACCGCTGGGACGCAGGGGCCAATTCATCAGCCCCAGCATTTT; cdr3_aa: CASSTAGTQGPIHQPQHF
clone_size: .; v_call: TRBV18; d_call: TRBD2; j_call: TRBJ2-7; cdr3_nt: TGTGCCAGCTCACCGCCCAAAACTCTAGCGGGAGGGCCTTACGAGCAGTACTTC; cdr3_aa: CASSPPKTLAGGPYEQYF
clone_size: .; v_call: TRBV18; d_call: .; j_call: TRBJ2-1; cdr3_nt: TGTGCCAGCTTTGCCCGGATGGGGGCGGACAATGAGCAGTTCTTC; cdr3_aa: CASFARMGADNEQFF
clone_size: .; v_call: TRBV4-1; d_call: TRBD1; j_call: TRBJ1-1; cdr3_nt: TGCGCCAGCAGCCAGACTAGACAGGGCTGGAACACTGAAGCTTTCTTT; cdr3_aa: CASSQTRQGWNTEAFF
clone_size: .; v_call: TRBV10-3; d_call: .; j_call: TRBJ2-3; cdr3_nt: TGTGCCACCCTCGGGCGTTACACAGATACGCAGTATTTT; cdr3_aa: CATLGRYTDTQYF
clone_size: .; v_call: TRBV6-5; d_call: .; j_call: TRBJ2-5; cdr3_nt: TGTGCCAGCAGTTACCCTCTAGGAGGGAAAGAGACCCAGTACTTC; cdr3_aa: CASSYPLGGKETQYF
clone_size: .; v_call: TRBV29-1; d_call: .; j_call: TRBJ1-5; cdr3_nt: TGCAGCGTTAGTAGAGGTAGCAATCAGCCCCAGCATTTT; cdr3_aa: CSVSRGSNQPQHF
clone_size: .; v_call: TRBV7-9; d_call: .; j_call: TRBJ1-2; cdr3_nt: TGTGCCAGCACCCCCGGCGTTGGGATCGGCGGTTCCGGCTACACCTTC; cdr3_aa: CASTPGVGIGGSGYTF
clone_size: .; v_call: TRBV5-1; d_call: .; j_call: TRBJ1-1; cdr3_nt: TGCGCCAGCAGCTTGTCGTTATTGGGGAGCCTTGAAGCTTTCTTT; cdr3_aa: CASSLSLLGSLEAFF
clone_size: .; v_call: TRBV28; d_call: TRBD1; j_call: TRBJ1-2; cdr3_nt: TGTGCCAGCCTAACCTTCACAGGGGGCGATGGCTACACCTTC; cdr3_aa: CASLTFTGGDGYTF
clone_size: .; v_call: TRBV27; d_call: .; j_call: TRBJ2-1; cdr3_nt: TGTGCCAGCGGACTTCCGGGGCCTGGGGGCGGTGAGCAGTTCTTC; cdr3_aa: CASGLPGPGGGEQFF
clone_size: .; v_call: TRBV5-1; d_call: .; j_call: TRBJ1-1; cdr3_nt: TGCGCCAGCAGCTTGCGGGGACGGTCAAACACTGAAGCTTTCTTT; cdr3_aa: CASSLRGRSNTEAFF
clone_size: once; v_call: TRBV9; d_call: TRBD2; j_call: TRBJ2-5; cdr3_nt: TGTGCCAGCAGCATGGGACTAGCGGGAGCAGGAGAGACCCAGTACTTC; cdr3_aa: CASSMGLAGAGETQYF
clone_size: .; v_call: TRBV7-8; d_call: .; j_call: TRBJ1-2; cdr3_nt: TGTGCCAGCAGCTCCCCCGGAGATTATGGCTACACCTTC; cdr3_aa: CASSSPGDYGYTF
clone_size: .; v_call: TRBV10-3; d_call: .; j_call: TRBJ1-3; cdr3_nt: TGTGCCATCAGTTTGAAAGTGGCCCGCTCTGGAAACACCATATATTTT; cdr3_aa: CAISLKVARSGNTIYF
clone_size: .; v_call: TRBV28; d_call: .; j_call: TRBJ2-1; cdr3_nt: TGTGCCAGCAGTTTCGCGTGGGGTGAGCAGTTCTTC; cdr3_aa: CASSFAWGEQFF
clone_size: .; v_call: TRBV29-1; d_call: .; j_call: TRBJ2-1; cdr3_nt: TGCAGCGTTGTAGGGCTCAATGAGCAGTTCTTC; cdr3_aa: CSVVGLNEQFF
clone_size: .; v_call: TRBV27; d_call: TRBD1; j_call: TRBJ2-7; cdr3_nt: TGTGCCAGCAGTCCCCAGACAGGGCTATACGAGCAGTACTTC; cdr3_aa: CASSPQTGLYEQYF